This T cell receptor beta chain was identified in a study of tumor-infiltrating lymphocytes in primary liver carcinoma. Study at large: Ranging in age from 30 to 69 years, the patients were men and women. Study results and caveats: Tumor tissue displayed a significantly greater top-250-clone fraction than blood (p = 0.039). Compared with tumor region pairs, tumor-adjacent and tumor-blood pairs overlapped less.

Comment on this clonotype: Its antigen is unknown. The junction and the germline gene differ at one end; a read error may be behind it.

Making TCR beta cDNA involved approximately 480 ng total RNA and a constant-region primer. Slightly modified ARM-PCR, run as three nested multiplex PCR rounds, produced the TCR beta libraries. The study ran its first two PCR rounds for 9 to 10 cycles each, using TRBV1-TRBV30 forward primers and a C-beta reverse primer. TCRdb reanalysed the multiplex PCR reads using MiXCR and keeps one entry per CDR3 protein. The sample has roughly 330,000 distinct CDR3 sequences, roughly two thirds seen once. In addition to blood RNA drawn from unsorted whole blood, germline DNA was extracted. The study enrolled treatment-naive patients with chronic HBV infection. This CDR3 has 16 residues. The germline gives CDR1 SGHAT, CDR2 FQNNGV.

The origin of this receptor is a man between 35 and 55 years old with primary liver carcinoma and hepatitis B virus infection. V gene TRBV11-2 combines with J gene TRBJ1-3, with D tentatively TRBD1 (5 bases). The sequenced material came from peripheral blood. DNA for the CDR3: TGTGCCAGCAGCTTAGATGAGGGACGGCTTGGAAACACCCTATATTTT. Protein product: CASSLDEGRLGNTLYF.